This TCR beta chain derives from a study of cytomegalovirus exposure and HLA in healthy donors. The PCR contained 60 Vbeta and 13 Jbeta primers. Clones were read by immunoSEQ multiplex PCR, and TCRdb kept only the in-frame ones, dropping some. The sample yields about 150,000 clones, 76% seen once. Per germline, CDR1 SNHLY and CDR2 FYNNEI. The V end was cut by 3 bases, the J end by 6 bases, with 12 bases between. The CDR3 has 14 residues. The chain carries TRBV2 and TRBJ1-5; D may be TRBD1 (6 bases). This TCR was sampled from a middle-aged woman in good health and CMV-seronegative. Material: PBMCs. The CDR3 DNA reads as TGTGCCAGCAGTGAGAAGGGGGGGAGTCAGCCCCAGCATTTT. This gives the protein CASSEKGGSQPQHF.